A single sample is the source of the 32 T cell receptor beta chains below, sequenced in a study of blood T cell repertoires in COVID-19. Sequenced by immunoSEQ multiplex PCR; TCRdb stores in-frame clones only, minus some. The sample contains about 140,000 clones, around 85% of which appear only once. Sequencing was performed on peripheral blood. Source of these receptors: a man aged 50 to 59 with acute or convalescent COVID-19.

The chain links TRBV18 to TRBJ1-1; possibly TRBD1 for D (6 bases). Trimming took 3 bases from V and 1 from J, leaving 12 bases between them. The CDR3 has 15 amino acids. Germline values: CDR1 KGHSH, CDR2 LQKENI. The chain's CDR3 is CASSPPGHPNTEAFF. The CDR3 nucleotides are TGTGCCAGCTCACCGCCGGGACACCCGAACACTGAAGCTTTCTTT.

The genes are TRBV9 and TRBJ1-1; unclear D gene. V lost 4 bases to trimming and J lost 4 bases, with 20 bases between them. Germline loops: CDR1 SGDLS, CDR2 YYNGEE. The CDR3 totals 16 residues. The CDR3 spells CASSSGRRTAATEAFF. Here the CDR3 DNA reads TGTGCCAGCAGCTCAGGACGGAGAACAGCGGCCACTGAAGCTTTCTTT.

This chain links TRBV28 with TRBJ2-7; D perhaps matches TRBD2 (7 bases). The CDR3 has 18 residues. Germline assignment: CDR1 MDHEN and CDR2 SYDVKM. V was trimmed by 4 bases and J by 6 bases, leaving 28 bases between them. The CDR3 loop reads CASSSPQGLPSGTSEQYF. The DNA for the CDR3 is TGTGCCAGCAGTTCGCCACAGGGTTTGCCTAGCGGCACGAGCGAGCAGTACTTC.

This clone has more than one count but fewer than ten. The sample contains more than one DNA sequence encoding this CDR3. V and J are TRBV20-1 and TRBJ2-7, with D possibly being TRBD1 (5 bases). Germline CDR1 and CDR2: DFQATT and SNEGSKA (reference sequence). The CDR3 consists of 11 residues. With 2 bases removed from V and 5 bases from J, the gap between germline ends came to 7 bases. The DNA for the CDR3 is TGCAGTGCTAGATCAGGGCACGAGCAGTACTTC. Translation gives CSARSGHEQYF.

The chain uses TRBV24-1 and TRBJ2-7; 11 bases map to TRBD2. CDR1 and CDR2 from the germline V gene are KGHDR and SFDVKD. CDR3 length: 15 residues. V lost 0 bases to trimming and J lost 3 bases; unmatched junction nucleotides: 0. The CDR3 loop is CATSDLTSGGYEQYF. For the CDR3, the DNA is TGTGCCACCAGTGATTTGACTAGCGGGGGCTACGAGCAGTACTTC.

The chain links TRBV6-6 to TRBJ2-7; D is undetermined. Trimming took 7 bases from V and 0 from J, leaving 7 bases between them. CDR3 length: 12 residues. The germline V gene encodes CDR1 MNHNY and CDR2 SVGAGI (reference sequence). The CDR3 nucleotides are TGTGCCAGCACGACTGACTCCTACGAGCAGTACTTC. Its translation is CASTTDSYEQYF.

The count of this clone is one. V usage is TRBV6-5 and J usage is TRBJ1-2; a possible D gene is TRBD1 (5 bases). Germline CDR1 reads MNHEY; CDR2 reads SVGAGI. V was pared by 7 bases and J by 5 bases, with 14 bases between. This CDR3 contains 13 residues. CDR3 coding DNA: TGTGCCAGCACCACTGGGGGGGGTTATGGCTACACCTTC. This codes for CASTTGGGYGYTF.

This clone appeared once. V is TRBV9 and J is TRBJ2-7; TRBD2 aligns across 11 bases. The germline V gene encodes CDR1 SGDLS and CDR2 YYNGEE. This CDR3 region has 15 residues. V gave up 4 bases and J gave up 5 bases; unmatched junction bases: 8. The CDR3 region is CASSRSGTSGNEQYF. Here the CDR3 DNA reads TGTGCCAGCAGCCGTTCCGGGACTAGCGGCAACGAGCAGTACTTC.

This chain joins TRBV3-1 (or the pseudogene TRBV3-2) and TRBJ1-1; D might be TRBD1 (5 bases). Between the trimmed V and J ends, which lost 4 bases and 4 bases, there was a span of 7 bases. The CDR3 is 12 amino acids. The germline V gene encodes CDR1 LGHDT and CDR2 YNNKEL (reference sequence). The CDR3 DNA reads TGTGCCAGCAGCCGGGGACTCACTGAAGCTTTCTTT. Amino acid sequence: CASSRGLTEAFF.

The J gene is TRBJ2-1, the V gene TRBV9; 15 bases are shared with TRBD2. The germline gives CDR1 SGDLS, CDR2 YYNGEE. The V and J ends lost 3 bases and 9 bases, in that order; junction bases with no gene match: 4. This CDR3 comprises 15 residues. The CDR3 here is CASSAGLAGGGEQFF. CDR3 nucleotides: TGTGCCAGCAGCGCCGGACTAGCGGGAGGGGGTGAGCAGTTCTTC.

The chain links TRBV11-2 to TRBJ2-7, with D possibly matching TRBD1 (5 bases). There are 13 residues in the CDR3. The germline CDR1 and CDR2 sequences are SGHAT and FQNNGV. Trimming shortened V by 2 bases and J by 5 bases, and 10 bases separated the two germline ends. In DNA form, the CDR3 reads TGTGCCAGCAGCTTATGGGGCCGAAACGAGCAGTACTTC. Protein: CASSLWGRNEQYF.

CDR3 in DNA: TGTGCCACCAGTGAGGGGGCAGGGGGAGTCTACGAGCAGTACTTC. Protein product: CATSEGAGGVYEQYF. V gene TRBV24-1 combines with J gene TRBJ2-7; the match to TRBD1 covers 7 bases. The junction had 8 bases not matched to a gene; V was cut back by 4 bases and J by 3 bases. Germline V gene data show CDR1 as KGHDR and CDR2 as SFDVKD. The CDR3 covers 15 residues.

The rearrangement joins TRBV30 to TRBJ1-4; maybe TRBD1 (6 bases). The CDR3 has 14 amino acids. Germline V gene data show CDR1 as GTSNPN and CDR2 as SVGIG (reference sequence). V was clipped by 4 bases and J by 6 bases, with 15 bases between them. This chain's CDR3 is CAWTPGGVYEKLFF. The CDR3, as DNA: TGTGCCTGGACCCCGGGGGGCGTTTATGAAAAACTGTTTTTT.

This chain links TRBV27 with TRBJ1-2, with TRBD1 matching 9 bases. The CDR3 length is 14 residues. The J segment lost 4 bases and the V segment lost 7 bases, leaving 7 bases of the junction unmatched. Germline V lookup: CDR1 MNHEY, CDR2 SMNVEV (reference sequence). The CDR3 protein is CASMGTGGSYGYTF. The CDR3 nucleotides are TGTGCCAGCATGGGTACAGGGGGCAGCTATGGCTACACCTTC.

V is TRBV7-8 and J is TRBJ1-1, with D perhaps TRBD1 (5 bases). The CDR3 length is 14 residues. Trimming left V 2 bases short and J 1 base short, with 8 bases between. The germline gives CDR1 SGHVS, CDR2 FQNEAQ. This CDR3 is CASSLRQKNTEAFF. For the CDR3, the DNA is TGTGCCAGCAGCTTAAGACAGAAGAACACTGAAGCTTTCTTT.

The chain has TRBV19 and TRBJ2-7, with 8 bases identical to TRBD2. Germline trimming cut 3 bases from V and 4 bases from J; bases unmatched to any gene: 20. CDR1 LNHDA and CDR2 SQIVND come from the germline V gene (reference sequence). The CDR3 is 19 residues long. In nucleotides, the CDR3 is TGTGCCAGTAGTATTAAGGCAGGTACTACTAGCGGTCCGCTTTACGAGCAGTACTTC. Translating it yields CASSIKAGTTSGPLYEQYF.

The V gene is TRBV29-1, the J gene TRBJ2-7; D perhaps matches TRBD2 (5 bases). CDR3 size: 14 residues. CDR1 and CDR2 (germline): SQVTM, ANQGSEA. CDR3 amino acids: CRGDWTDGTHEQYF. The CDR3 bases are TGCAGGGGAGACTGGACGGACGGTACCCACGAGCAGTACTTC.

The chain employs TRBV27 and TRBJ2-7; D is ambiguous. The length of the CDR3 is 14 residues. Germline V gene lookup returns CDR1 MNHEY and CDR2 SMNVEV (reference sequence). V was clipped by 2 bases and J by 0 bases, with 8 bases between them. The CDR3, as DNA: TGTGCCAGCAGTTTAGCGTTAAGCTCCTACGAGCAGTACTTC. Translated, it gives CASSLALSSYEQYF.

The chain has TRBV6-5 and TRBJ2-2, with 8 positions matching TRBD2. CDR3 size: 15 residues. Trimming took 11 bases from V and 1 from J; bases not matched to a gene: 9. Germline lookup yields CDR1 MNHEY and CDR2 SVGAGI. CDR3 sequence reads: CARGRGVWNTGELFF. The CDR3 nucleotides read TGTGCCCGGGGGCGGGGGGTTTGGAACACCGGGGAGCTGTTTTTT.

This clone was seen a few times. The chain carries TRBV11-2 and TRBJ2-7; tentatively, D is TRBD2 (5 bases). The CDR3 covers 17 residues. The V gene's germline CDR1 is SGHAT and CDR2 FQNNGV. Trimming removed 0 bases from V and 0 bases from J, with 15 bases in between. This CDR3 is CASSLDTRSGSSYEQYF. The CDR3, as DNA: TGTGCCAGCAGCTTAGATACGAGGAGCGGAAGCTCCTACGAGCAGTACTTC.

In nucleotides, the CDR3 is TGTGCCAGCAGTCAGTCAGGGCGGGATGGGGAGACCCAGTACTTC. This gives the protein CASSQSGRDGETQYF. The chain is built from TRBV28 and TRBJ2-5; a weak D match, TRBD2 (6 bases). V gave up 5 bases and J gave up 5 bases, with 18 bases separating them. The germline CDR1 and CDR2 sequences are MDHEN and SYDVKM. The CDR3 has 15 residues. The entire variable domain, with the rest obtained from reference TRBV28 and TRBJ2-5, is as follows: DVKVTQSSRYLVKRTGEKVFLECVQDMDHENMFWYRQDPGLGLRLIYFSYDVKMKEKGDIPEGYSVSREKKERFSLILESASTNQTSMYLCASSQSGRDGETQYFGPGTRLLVL.

This clone was counted a single time. The rearrangement links TRBV7-3 to TRBJ2-7, with TRBD1 identical over 7 bases. V was clipped by 5 bases and J by 5 bases; unmatched bases: 6. Germline V lookup: CDR1 SGHTA, CDR2 FQGTGA. The CDR3 sequence is 13 residues long. CDR3 DNA: TGTGCCAGCAGCCGCGGACAGGACCACGAGCAGTACTTC. Translating gives CASSRGQDHEQYF.

V and J are TRBV7-6 and TRBJ2-2, with D perhaps matching TRBD2 (6 bases). V was cut by 3 bases and J by 3 bases, with 14 bases left in between. The CDR3 loop spans 16 amino acids. Germline V gene lookup returns CDR1 SGHVS and CDR2 FNYEAQ. The CDR3 spells CASSFPGWEDTGELFF. CDR3 DNA sequence: TGTGCCAGCAGCTTTCCCGGGTGGGAGGACACCGGGGAGCTGTTTTTT.

This clone was recorded only once. This chain uses TRBV20-1 with TRBJ2-1; D is undetermined. Looked up from germline, CDR1 is DFQATT and CDR2 is SNEGSKA (reference sequence). The CDR3 is made up of 11 amino acids. Trimming pared 3 bases from V and 8 bases from J, leaving 8 bases between. In nucleotides, the CDR3 is TGCAGTGCTAGCGAGCTGTATGAGCAGTTCTTC. It translates to CSASELYEQFF.

The V and J genes are TRBV6-5 and TRBJ2-7, with 7 bases fitting TRBD2. The CDR3 sequence is 14 residues long. From germline, CDR1 is MNHEY and CDR2 SVGAGI. V was clipped by 2 bases and J by 4 bases; unmatched bases: 5. This CDR3 is CASSYAGTTYEQYF. In DNA form, the CDR3 reads TGTGCCAGCAGTTACGCTGGGACTACTTACGAGCAGTACTTC.

The gene calls are TRBV30 and TRBJ1-5, with D hard to call. Trimming removed 5 bases from V and 3 bases from J, with 11 bases in between. This CDR3 is built from 13 residues. Looked up from germline, CDR1 is GTSNPN and CDR2 is SVGIG (reference sequence). The CDR3 bases are TGTGCCTGGTCATGGGCCACCAATCAGCCCCAGCATTTT. Translation: CAWSWATNQPQHF. The full variable domain, with the rest looked up from reference TRBV30 and TRBJ1-5, is SQTIHQWPATLVQPVGSPLSLECTVEGTSNPNLYWYRQAAGRGLQLLFYSVGIGQISSEVPQNLSASRPQDRQFILSSKKLLLSDSGFYLCAWSWATNQPQHFGDGTRLSIL.

This clone was seen just once. CDR3 sequence reads: CASSSGLGNSPLHF. In nucleotides, the CDR3 is TGTGCCAGCAGCTCCGGACTGGGAAATTCACCCCTCCACTTT. V and J are TRBV13 and TRBJ1-6; no reliable D call. Trimming pared 4 bases from V and 7 bases from J, leaving 11 bases between. This CDR3 region has 14 residues. Germline CDR1 PRHDT, CDR2 FYEKMQ (reference sequence).

CDR3 bases: TGTGCCAGCAGACCTACTACCGGGACAAAGAACACTGAAGCTTTCTTT. Translated, it gives CASRPTTGTKNTEAFF. The chain combines TRBV7-9 with TRBJ1-1, with D possibly matching TRBD1 (6 bases). The germline V and J ends were trimmed by 6 bases and 1 base, with 18 bases remaining between them. The CDR3 sequence is 16 residues long. The germline V gene encodes CDR1 SEHNR and CDR2 FQNEAQ (reference sequence).

This clone turned up a few times. This sequence joins TRBV18 and TRBJ1-2; 11 bases map to TRBD1. The junction had 9 bases not matched to a gene; V was cut back by 3 bases and J by 3 bases. The CDR3 covers 17 residues. Germline V CDR1 and CDR2: KGHSH, LQKENI. The CDR3 DNA is TGTGCCAGCTCACCCAGACGGACAGGGGGCGCAGACTATGGCTACACCTTC. Protein sequence: CASSPRRTGGADYGYTF.

The CDR3 DNA sequence: TGCAGTGCCGGGGGGCCCGGGGAGCTGTTTTTT. It yields the protein CSAGGPGELFF. The V gene is TRBV20-1, the J gene TRBJ2-2; D is possibly TRBD2 (7 bases). With 6 bases removed from V and 6 bases from J, the gap between germline ends came to 8 bases. Per germline, CDR1 DFQATT and CDR2 SNEGSKA (reference sequence). The CDR3 length is 11 residues.

The CDR3 region has the DNA TGTGCTAGTGGCGCCCAGGACAGGGCTGGCTACACCTTC. The encoded protein is CASGAQDRAGYTF. This chain connects TRBV12-5 to TRBJ1-2, with TRBD1 matching over 8 bases. With 6 bases clipped from V and 7 bases from J, the junction kept 7 bases outside the gene matches. CDR3 length: 13 residues. The germline V gene encodes CDR1 LGHNT and CDR2 FRNRAP.

The CDR3 loop is CASSPPSGTLGEKLFF. The CDR3 DNA sequence: TGTGCCAGCTCACCACCGTCAGGGACATTGGGAGAAAAACTGTTTTTT. This chain links TRBV18 with TRBJ1-4; weak D call: TRBD1 (6 bases). Germline CDR1 KGHSH, CDR2 LQKENI. Deletions cut 0 bases from V and 8 bases from J, with 16 bases between. CDR3 length: 16 residues.